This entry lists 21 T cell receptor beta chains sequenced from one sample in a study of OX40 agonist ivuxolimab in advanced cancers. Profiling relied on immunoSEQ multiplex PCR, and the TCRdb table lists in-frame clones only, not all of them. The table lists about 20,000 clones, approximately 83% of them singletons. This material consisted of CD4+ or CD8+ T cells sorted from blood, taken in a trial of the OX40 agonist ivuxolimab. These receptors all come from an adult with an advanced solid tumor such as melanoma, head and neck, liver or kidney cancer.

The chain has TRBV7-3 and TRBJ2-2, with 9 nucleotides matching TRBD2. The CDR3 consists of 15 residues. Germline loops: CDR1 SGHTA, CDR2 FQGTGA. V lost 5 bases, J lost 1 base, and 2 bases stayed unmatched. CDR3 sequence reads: CASSPTSGNTGELFF. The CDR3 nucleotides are TGTGCCAGCAGCCCGACTAGCGGGAACACCGGGGAGCTGTTTTTT.

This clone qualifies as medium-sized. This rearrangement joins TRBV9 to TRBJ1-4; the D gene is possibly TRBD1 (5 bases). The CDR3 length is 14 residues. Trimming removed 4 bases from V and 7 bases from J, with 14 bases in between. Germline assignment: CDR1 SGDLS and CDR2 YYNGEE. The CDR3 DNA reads TGTGCCAGCAGCCCAAACGCGGGACGTGAAAAACTGTTTTTT. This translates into CASSPNAGREKLFF.

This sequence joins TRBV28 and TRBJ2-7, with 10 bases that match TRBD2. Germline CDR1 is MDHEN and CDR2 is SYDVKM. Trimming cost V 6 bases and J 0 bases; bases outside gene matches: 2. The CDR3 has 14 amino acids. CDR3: CASRLAGSSYEQYF. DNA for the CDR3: TGTGCCAGCAGACTAGCGGGGAGCTCCTACGAGCAGTACTTC.

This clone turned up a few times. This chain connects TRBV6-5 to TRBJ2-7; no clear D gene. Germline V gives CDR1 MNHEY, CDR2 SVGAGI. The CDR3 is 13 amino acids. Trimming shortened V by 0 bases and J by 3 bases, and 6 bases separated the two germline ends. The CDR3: CASSYSTSYEQYF. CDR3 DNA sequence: TGTGCCAGCAGTTACTCGACAAGCTACGAGCAGTACTTC.

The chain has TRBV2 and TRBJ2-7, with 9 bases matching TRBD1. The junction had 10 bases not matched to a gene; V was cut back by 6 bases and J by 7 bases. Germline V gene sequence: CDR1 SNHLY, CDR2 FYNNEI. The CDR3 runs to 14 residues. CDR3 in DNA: TGTGCCAGCAGCCCGGGACAGGGTAGATTGGAGCAGTACTTC. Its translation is CASSPGQGRLEQYF.

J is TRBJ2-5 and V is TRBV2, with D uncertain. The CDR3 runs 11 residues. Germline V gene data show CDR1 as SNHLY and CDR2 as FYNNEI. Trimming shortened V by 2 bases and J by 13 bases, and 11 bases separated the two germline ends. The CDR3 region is CASSESVSWYF. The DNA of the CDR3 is TGTGCCAGCAGTGAATCGGTCTCCTGGTACTTC.

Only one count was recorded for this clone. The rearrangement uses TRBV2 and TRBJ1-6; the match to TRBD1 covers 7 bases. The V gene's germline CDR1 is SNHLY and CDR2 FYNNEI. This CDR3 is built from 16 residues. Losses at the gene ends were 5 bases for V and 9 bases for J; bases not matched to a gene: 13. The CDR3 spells CASSYQGGSRSSPLHF. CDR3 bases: TGTGCCAGCAGTTATCAGGGGGGATCCAGAAGTTCACCCCTCCACTTT.

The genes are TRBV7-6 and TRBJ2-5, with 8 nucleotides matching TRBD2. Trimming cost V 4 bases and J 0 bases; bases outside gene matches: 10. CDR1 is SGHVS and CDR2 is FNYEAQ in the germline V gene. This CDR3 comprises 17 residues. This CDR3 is CASSSGPAGVDQETQYF. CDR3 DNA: TGTGCCAGCAGCTCTGGGCCAGCGGGAGTGGACCAAGAGACCCAGTACTTC.

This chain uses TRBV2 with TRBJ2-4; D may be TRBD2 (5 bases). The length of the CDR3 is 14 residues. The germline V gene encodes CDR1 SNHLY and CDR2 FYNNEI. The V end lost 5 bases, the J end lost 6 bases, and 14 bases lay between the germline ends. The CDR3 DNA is TGTGCCAGCAGTATATATTTAGCGCCAAACATTCAGTACTTC. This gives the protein CASSIYLAPNIQYF.

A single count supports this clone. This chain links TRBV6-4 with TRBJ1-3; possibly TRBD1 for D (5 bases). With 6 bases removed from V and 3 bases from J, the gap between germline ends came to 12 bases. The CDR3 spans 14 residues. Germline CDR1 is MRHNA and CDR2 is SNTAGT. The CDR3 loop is CASSLVGLGNTIYF. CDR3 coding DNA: TGTGCCAGCAGCCTCGTGGGGCTTGGAAACACCATATATTTT.

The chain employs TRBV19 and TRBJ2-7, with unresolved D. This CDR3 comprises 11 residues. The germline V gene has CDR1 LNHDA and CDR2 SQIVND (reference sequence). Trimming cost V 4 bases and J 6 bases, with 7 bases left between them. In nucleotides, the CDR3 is TGTGCCAGTAGTAACTATTTCGAGCAGTACTTC. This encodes CASSNYFEQYF.

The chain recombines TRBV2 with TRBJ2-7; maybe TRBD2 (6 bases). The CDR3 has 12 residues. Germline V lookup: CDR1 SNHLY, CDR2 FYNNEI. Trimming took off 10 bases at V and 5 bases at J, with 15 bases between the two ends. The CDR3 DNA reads TGTGCCAACCGGGACTCGACACACGAGCAGTACTTC. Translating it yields CANRDSTHEQYF.

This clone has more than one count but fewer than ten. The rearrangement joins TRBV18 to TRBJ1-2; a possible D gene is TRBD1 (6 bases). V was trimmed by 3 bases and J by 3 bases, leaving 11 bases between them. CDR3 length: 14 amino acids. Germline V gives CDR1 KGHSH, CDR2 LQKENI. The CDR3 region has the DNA TGTGCCAGCTCACCTACGGGACAAGACTATGGCTACACCTTC. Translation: CASSPTGQDYGYTF.

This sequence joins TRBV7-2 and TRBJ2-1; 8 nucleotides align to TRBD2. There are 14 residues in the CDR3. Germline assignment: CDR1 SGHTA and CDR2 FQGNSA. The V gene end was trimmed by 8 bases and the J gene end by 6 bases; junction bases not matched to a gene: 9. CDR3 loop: CASGLTSAINEQFF. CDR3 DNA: TGTGCCAGCGGTCTGACTAGCGCGATCAATGAGCAGTTCTTC.

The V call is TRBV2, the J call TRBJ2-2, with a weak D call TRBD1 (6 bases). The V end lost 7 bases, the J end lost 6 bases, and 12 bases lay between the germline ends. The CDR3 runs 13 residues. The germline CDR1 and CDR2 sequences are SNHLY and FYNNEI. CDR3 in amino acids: CASNYRVPGELFF. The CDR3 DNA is TGTGCCAGCAATTACAGGGTCCCCGGGGAGCTGTTTTTT. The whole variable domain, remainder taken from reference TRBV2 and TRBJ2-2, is EPEVTQTPSHQVTQMGQEVILRCVPISNHLYFYWYRQILGQKVEFLVSFYNNEISEKSEIFDDQFSVERPDGSNFTLKIRSTKLEDSAMYFCASNYRVPGELFFGEGSRLTVL.

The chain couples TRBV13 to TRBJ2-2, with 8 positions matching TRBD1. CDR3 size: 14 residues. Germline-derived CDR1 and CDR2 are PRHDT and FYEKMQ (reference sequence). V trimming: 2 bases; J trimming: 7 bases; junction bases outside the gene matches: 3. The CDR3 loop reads CASSLQQGVGELFF. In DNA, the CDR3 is TGTGCCAGCAGCTTACAACAGGGGGTCGGGGAGCTGTTTTTT.

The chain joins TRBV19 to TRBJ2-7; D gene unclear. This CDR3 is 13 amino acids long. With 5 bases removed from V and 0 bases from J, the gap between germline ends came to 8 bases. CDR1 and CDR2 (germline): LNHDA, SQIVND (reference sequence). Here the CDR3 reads CASSYSSSYEQYF. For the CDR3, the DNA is TGTGCCAGTAGTTACAGCAGCTCCTACGAGCAGTACTTC.

CDR3 sequence reads: CASSLKYGDEQYF. In DNA form, the CDR3 reads TGTGCCAGCAGCTTAAAGTATGGGGACGAGCAGTACTTC. This chain connects TRBV7-2 to TRBJ2-7; D gene uncertain. There are 13 residues in the CDR3. The V gene lost 2 bases and the J gene lost 5 bases, with 10 bases spanning the gap. Germline CDR1 SGHTA, CDR2 FQGNSA. The whole variable domain, remainder taken from reference TRBV7-2 and TRBJ2-7, is GAGVSQSPSNKVTEKGKDVELRCDPISGHTALYWYRQSLGQGLEFLIYFQGNSAPDKSGLPSDRFSAERTGGSVSTLTIQRTQQEDSAVYLCASSLKYGDEQYFGPGTRLTVT.

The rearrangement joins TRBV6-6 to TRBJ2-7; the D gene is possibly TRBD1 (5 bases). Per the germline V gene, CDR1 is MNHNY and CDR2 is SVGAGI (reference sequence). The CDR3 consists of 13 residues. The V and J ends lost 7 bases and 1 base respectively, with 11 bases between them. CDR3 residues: CASKPGQSYEQYF. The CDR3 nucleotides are TGTGCCAGCAAACCAGGACAATCCTACGAGCAGTACTTC.

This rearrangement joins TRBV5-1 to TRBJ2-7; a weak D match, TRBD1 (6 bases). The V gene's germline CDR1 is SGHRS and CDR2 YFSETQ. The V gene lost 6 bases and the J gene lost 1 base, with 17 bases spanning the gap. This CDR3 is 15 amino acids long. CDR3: CASNDRPEMSYEQYF. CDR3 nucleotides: TGCGCCAGCAACGACAGGCCCGAAATGTCCTACGAGCAGTACTTC.

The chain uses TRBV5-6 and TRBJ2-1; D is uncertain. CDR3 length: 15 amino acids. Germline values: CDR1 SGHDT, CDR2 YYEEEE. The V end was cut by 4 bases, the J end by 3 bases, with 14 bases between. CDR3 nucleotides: TGTGCCAGCAGCGGATTCAGGAGTGGCTACAATGAGCAGTTCTTC. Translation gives CASSGFRSGYNEQFF. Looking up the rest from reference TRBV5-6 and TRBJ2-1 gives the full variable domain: DAGVTQSPTHLIKTRGQQVTLRCSPKSGHDTVSWYQQALGQGPQFIFQYYEEEERQRGNFPDRFSGHQFPNYSSELNVNALLLGDSALYLCASSGFRSGYNEQFFGPGTRLTVL.